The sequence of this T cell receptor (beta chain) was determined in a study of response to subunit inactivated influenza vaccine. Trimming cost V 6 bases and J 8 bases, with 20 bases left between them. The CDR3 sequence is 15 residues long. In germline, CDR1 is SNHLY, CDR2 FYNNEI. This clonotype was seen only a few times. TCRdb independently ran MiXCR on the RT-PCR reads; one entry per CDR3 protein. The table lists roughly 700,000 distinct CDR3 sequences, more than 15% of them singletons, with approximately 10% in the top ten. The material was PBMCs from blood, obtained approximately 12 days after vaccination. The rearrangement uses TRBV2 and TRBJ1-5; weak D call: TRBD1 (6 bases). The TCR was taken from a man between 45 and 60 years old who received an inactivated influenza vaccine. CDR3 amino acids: CASSYGTLSREPQHF. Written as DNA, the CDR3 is TGTGCCAGCAGCTACGGGACACTTAGTCGGGAGCCCCAGCATTTT.